The 26 T cell receptor beta chains presented below share a single source sample, sequenced in a study of vaccination and CD4 T cells after COVID-19. These receptors' targets are unknown. The study sequenced cultured CD4+ T cell DNA using the Oncomine TCR Beta short-read assay. One entry per CDR3 protein, called by TCRdb with MiXCR from the PCR reads. The sample yields around 18,000 distinct CDR3 sequences, approximately 50% seen once. Treatment here: 10-day PBMC culture with coronavirus spike peptide pools or control peptides (ViraFEST assay). The starting material was CD4+ T cells from blood, cultured in vitro, obtained before SARS-CoV-2 vaccination. The receptors were sampled from a human donor who had recovered from COVID-19.

The chain carries TRBV7-9 and TRBJ2-6, with a possible D match to TRBD1 (6 bases). Germline lookup yields CDR1 SEHNR and CDR2 FQNEAQ (reference sequence). The CDR3 loop spans 20 amino acids. V gave up 4 bases and J gave up 0 bases, with 22 bases separating them. This chain's CDR3 is CASSSRGRTPTISGANVLTF. The CDR3 DNA is TGTGCCAGCAGCTCCAGGGGCAGGACGCCTACAATCTCTGGGGCCAACGTCCTGACTTTC.

The chain links TRBV5-1 to TRBJ1-6, with D uncertain. V was pared by 3 bases and J by 8 bases, with 15 bases between. The CDR3 runs to 15 residues. CDR1 SGHRS and CDR2 YFSETQ come from the germline V gene. The CDR3 nucleotides read TGCGCCAGCAGCTCAGTGACGGGTGGGGATTCACCCCTCCACTTT. Protein: CASSSVTGGDSPLHF.

The chain carries TRBV28 and TRBJ2-6; TRBD1 agrees at 7 bases. The ends lost 7 bases at V and 2 bases at J; junction bases unmatched: 2. This CDR3 is 14 amino acids long. CDR1 is MDHEN and CDR2 is SYDVKM in the germline V gene. The CDR3 reads CASTQGAGANVLTF. The DNA of the CDR3 is TGTGCCAGCACGCAGGGGGCTGGGGCCAACGTCCTGACTTTC.

The gene calls are TRBV27 and TRBJ2-7; 11 bases match TRBD2. V lost 6 bases and J lost 0; bases outside the gene matches: 4. The germline CDR1 and CDR2 sequences are MNHEY and SMNVEV (reference sequence). The CDR3 spans 15 residues. For the CDR3, the DNA is TGTGCCAGCAGGGGGGGGACTAGCGGCTCCTACGAGCAGTACTTC. It translates to CASRGGTSGSYEQYF.

The V and J genes are TRBV7-8 and TRBJ2-7; D gene unclear. Trimming stripped 1 base from V and 6 bases from J, with 19 bases between. The V gene's germline CDR1 is SGHVS and CDR2 FQNEAQ. The length of the CDR3 is 16 residues. The CDR3 spells CASSLVASFTVPEQYF. Here the CDR3 DNA reads TGTGCCAGCAGCTTAGTGGCATCGTTTACAGTCCCCGAGCAGTACTTC.

This clonotype was counted once. The chain joins TRBV20-1 to TRBJ1-4; tentatively, D is TRBD1 (6 bases). The CDR3 is 12 amino acids. Looked up from germline, CDR1 is DFQATT and CDR2 is SNEGSKA (reference sequence). The V end lost 6 bases, the J end lost 7 bases, and 12 bases lay between the germline ends. The CDR3, as DNA: TGCAGTGCCCTGGGACAAAGTGAAAAACTGTTTTTT. This gives the protein CSALGQSEKLFF.

The V gene is TRBV20-1, the J gene TRBJ2-1; maybe TRBD1 (5 bases). This CDR3 is built from 14 residues. Trimming shortened V by 6 bases and J by 3 bases, and 15 bases separated the two germline ends. Germline CDR1 reads DFQATT; CDR2 reads SNEGSKA (reference sequence). CDR3: CSAPPPGRYNEQFF. The CDR3 bases are TGCAGTGCCCCACCTCCAGGGCGCTACAATGAGCAGTTCTTC.

This clonotype was seen only a few times. V usage is TRBV6-2 or TRBV6-3 and J usage is TRBJ2-7; tentatively, D is TRBD1 (6 bases). V was shortened by 0 bases and J by 5 bases, with 14 bases between the two germline ends. The CDR3 is made up of 15 amino acids. Germline lookup yields CDR1 MNHEY and CDR2 SVGEGT. CDR3 in amino acids: CASSYSAQGSHEQYF. The DNA for the CDR3 is TGTGCCAGCAGTTACTCGGCGCAGGGGTCGCACGAGCAGTACTTC.

V usage is TRBV20-1 and J usage is TRBJ1-1; D call uncertain. CDR3 size: 15 residues. Trimming took 3 bases from V and 0 from J, leaving 14 bases between them. Germline CDR1 DFQATT, CDR2 SNEGSKA (reference sequence). This CDR3 reads CSASFARRMNTEAFF. The CDR3 DNA sequence: TGCAGTGCTAGTTTCGCCCGGCGGATGAACACTGAAGCTTTCTTT.

This chain joins TRBV19 and TRBJ2-1; 8 bases line up with TRBD2. Germline-derived CDR1 and CDR2 are LNHDA and SQIVND (reference sequence). The CDR3 extends over 13 amino acids. Trimming cost V 3 bases and J 10 bases; bases outside gene matches: 5. CDR3 sequence reads: CASSMRAGDEQFF. The DNA of the CDR3 is TGTGCCAGTAGTATGCGAGCGGGAGACGAGCAGTTCTTC. Variable domain in full (rest from reference TRBV19 and TRBJ2-1): DGGITQSPKYLFRKEGQNVTLSCEQNLNHDAMYWYRQDPGQGLRLIYYSQIVNDFQKGDIAEGYSVSREKKESFPLTVTSAQKNPTAFYLCASSMRAGDEQFFGPGTRLTVL.

The chain joins TRBV6-1 to TRBJ1-2; 7 bases agree with TRBD1. The CDR3 spans 13 residues. The junction had 2 bases not matched to a gene; V was cut back by 4 bases and J by 3 bases. Germline V gene lookup returns CDR1 MNHNS and CDR2 SASEGT. The CDR3 protein is CASSGDSYYGYTF. The CDR3 nucleotides are TGTGCCAGCAGTGGGGACAGTTACTATGGCTACACCTTC.

This clonotype was observed a few times. The chain joins TRBV24-1 to TRBJ2-3; D gene ambiguous. V gave up 9 bases and J gave up 4 bases, with 13 bases separating them. The CDR3 has 13 amino acids. The germline V gene encodes CDR1 KGHDR and CDR2 SFDVKD. In DNA, the CDR3 is TGTGCCACCCCAGCGACTGATTCAGATACGCAGTATTTT. Translated: CATPATDSDTQYF.

The chain carries TRBV6-5 and TRBJ1-4; D unclear. V was pared by 4 bases and J by 7 bases, with 4 bases between. Germline CDR1 is MNHEY and CDR2 is SVGAGI. There are 11 residues in the CDR3. CDR3 nucleotide sequence: TGTGCCAGCAGTTCTTCTGAAAAACTGTTTTTT. Translation gives CASSSSEKLFF.

In its sample, this clonotype was seen a few times. The gene calls are TRBV15 and TRBJ1-5; 7 positions agree with TRBD1. The CDR3 has 13 amino acids. V was clipped by 8 bases and J by 3 bases; unmatched bases: 4. Germline-derived CDR1 and CDR2 are LNHNV and YYDKDF (reference sequence). In DNA, the CDR3 is TGTGCCACCCGACAGGGTCCCAATCAGCCCCAGCATTTT. The encoded protein is CATRQGPNQPQHF.

The chain couples TRBV6-5 to TRBJ1-2; D is unresolved. Looked up from germline, CDR1 is MNHEY and CDR2 is SVGAGI. Deletions cut 0 bases from V and 0 bases from J, with 5 bases between. The length of the CDR3 is 14 residues. The CDR3 DNA reads TGTGCCAGCAGTTACTCACCGTCTAACTATGGCTACACCTTC. Protein sequence: CASSYSPSNYGYTF.

This chain connects TRBV27 to TRBJ2-7, with 7 bases fitting TRBD1. This CDR3 is 13 amino acids long. CDR1 and CDR2 from the germline V gene are MNHEY and SMNVEV (reference sequence). J gave up 1 base and V 9 bases, and 6 bases lay outside the gene matches. Here the CDR3 DNA reads TGTGCCAGTGGAGACAGGGTGTCCTACGAGCAGTACTTC. It specifies CASGDRVSYEQYF.

The V and J genes are TRBV20-1 and TRBJ2-7; tentatively, D is TRBD2 (5 bases). The CDR3 runs to 13 residues. With 6 bases removed from V and 0 bases from J, the gap between germline ends came to 12 bases. Germline CDR1 and CDR2: DFQATT and SNEGSKA (reference sequence). As DNA, the CDR3 is TGCAGTGCCACGGTGGGGAGCTCCTACGAGCAGTACTTC. It encodes CSATVGSSYEQYF.

This clonotype was observed a handful of times. Here the CDR3 DNA reads TGCAGTGCTAGATTGAAAAGCTATGGCTACACCTTC. This encodes CSARLKSYGYTF. This chain uses TRBV20-1 with TRBJ1-2; D not certain. Germline V gene sequence: CDR1 DFQATT, CDR2 SNEGSKA (reference sequence). The CDR3 covers 12 residues. Between the trimmed V and J ends, which lost 2 bases and 4 bases, there was a span of 8 bases.

The chain is built from TRBV20-1 and TRBJ2-3, with 8 bases aligning to TRBD2. Trimming cost V 3 bases and J 2 bases; bases outside gene matches: 7. Per the germline V gene, CDR1 is DFQATT and CDR2 is SNEGSKA (reference sequence). The CDR3 sequence is 15 residues long. CDR3 in amino acids: CSASSAREVTDTQYF. The DNA for the CDR3 is TGCAGTGCTAGCTCGGCGCGGGAGGTCACAGATACGCAGTATTTT.

The rearrangement links TRBV5-1 to TRBJ2-5; D unclear. The CDR3 has 14 residues. Germline V CDR1 and CDR2: SGHRS, YFSETQ. Trimming pared 3 bases from V and 0 bases from J, leaving 9 bases between. CDR3 coding DNA: TGCGCCAGCAGCTCCTATTCGTACCAAGAGACCCAGTACTTC. This codes for CASSSYSYQETQYF.

In its sample, this clonotype was seen a few times. The gene calls are TRBV24-1 and TRBJ2-5, with D unresolved. Germline V CDR1 and CDR2: KGHDR, SFDVKD. This CDR3 has 14 amino acids. V lost 5 bases to trimming and J lost 2 bases, with 11 bases between them. The CDR3 DNA follows: TGTGCCACCAGTGGTCCTCTGGGGCAAGAGACCCAGTACTTC. Protein product: CATSGPLGQETQYF.

This clonotype was observed once. The chain has TRBV2 and TRBJ1-5; 9 bases line up with TRBD1. Unmatched junction bases numbered 3, after V lost 7 bases and J lost 5 bases. In germline, CDR1 is SNHLY, CDR2 FYNNEI. CDR3 length: 13 residues. CDR3 amino acids: CASMGTGYQPQHF. The DNA for the CDR3 is TGTGCCAGCATGGGGACAGGGTATCAGCCCCAGCATTTT.

This chain joins TRBV27 and TRBJ2-2, with 11 nucleotides matching TRBD2. The CDR3 is made up of 15 amino acids. Germline V gene lookup returns CDR1 MNHEY and CDR2 SMNVEV (reference sequence). Losses at the gene ends were 6 bases for V and 5 bases for J; bases not matched to a gene: 5. DNA for the CDR3: TGTGCCAGCAGCTCCGGGACTAGCGGAACCGGGGAGCTGTTTTTT. Its translation: CASSSGTSGTGELFF.

This clonotype was observed a few times. The V call is TRBV20-1, the J call TRBJ1-4; D remains unclear. From germline, CDR1 is DFQATT and CDR2 SNEGSKA (reference sequence). The CDR3 contains 14 residues. V shed 4 bases and J shed 3 bases, with 12 bases lying between them. This CDR3 is CSAKHWRSNEKLFF. The CDR3 DNA sequence: TGCAGTGCTAAACACTGGCGGTCTAATGAAAAACTGTTTTTT.

The chain recombines TRBV20-1 with TRBJ2-7, with 8 bases aligning to TRBD2. CDR3 size: 14 residues. V dropped 6 bases and J dropped 0; count of bases not matched to a gene: 7. Germline CDR1 DFQATT, CDR2 SNEGSKA (reference sequence). CDR3: CSAETSGNSYEQYF. The CDR3 DNA reads TGCAGTGCGGAAACTAGCGGTAACTCCTACGAGCAGTACTTC.

V usage is TRBV30 and J usage is TRBJ2-2, with D tentatively TRBD1 or TRBD2 (5 bases each). Germline assignment: CDR1 GTSNPN and CDR2 SVGIG (reference sequence). Trimming left V 0 bases short and J 7 bases short, with 12 bases between. This CDR3 has 14 residues. The CDR3 sequence is CAWSVLGVGGELFF. CDR3 DNA: TGTGCCTGGAGTGTATTGGGGGTTGGCGGGGAGCTGTTTTTT.